The clone carrying this TCR beta chain occurred many times. As yet, its antigen is unknown. This CDR3 is 14 amino acids long. Germline V gives CDR1 MDHEN, CDR2 SYDVKM. V gave up 3 bases and J gave up 6 bases, with 12 bases separating them. The data originate from a study of metastatic and nonmetastatic thyroid tumors. Whole-study context: Repertoires from malignant and benign thyroid patients were compared across blood and tumor or nodule tissue. Study outcomes and limitations: According to reports, the diversity of TCR beta was significantly higher in malignant thyroid tumors than in benign nodules, and this held in both blood and tumor samples.

Original processing notes: The authors used CDR3 differences across clinicopathological groups to build a distant-metastasis classifier for papillary thyroid cancer. TCRdb used MiXCR to call clones anew from the PCR reads. The V and J calls were determined by TCRdb, not by the authors. The profile covers more than 90,000 clones, with roughly 13% appearing a single time and 11% taken by the ten largest. There were no patients who had received any treatment before thyroid surgery. The V gene is TRBV28, the J gene TRBJ1-5, with D uncertain. The TCR comes from a female donor with papillary thyroid cancer or a benign thyroid nodule (not recorded which). Some clones in this sample may be carry-over from other donors' samples. Sequencing was done on a sample of blood. The DNA of the CDR3 is TGTGCCAGCAGTTTGGCAGGCTCAAGTCAGCCCCAGCATTTT. As protein: CASSLAGSSQPQHF.